The clone carrying this TCR beta chain was detected only once. This entry is derived from a study of Graves' ophthalmopathy and Graves' hyperthyroidism. V was pared by 11 bases and J by 7 bases, with 15 bases between. The CDR3 sequence is 11 residues long. Germline CDR1 reads SGHAT; CDR2 reads FQDESV (reference sequence). The authors isolated PBMCs from 8 to 10 ml of fresh peripheral blood. Transcripts of RNA were the source for amplifying TCR beta CDR3 regions. A first-round RT-PCR used HTBI primers, followed by a second-round multiplex PCR. TCRdb re-called the multiplex PCR reads through MiXCR, storing one row per CDR3 protein. The table has 650,000 to 900,000 distinct CDR3 sequences, 40% seen once; the top ten hold around 40%.

Sequenced input: peripheral blood. This rearrangement joins TRBV11-1 to TRBJ2-7; D remains unclear. The clonotype was recovered from an adult man with Graves' ophthalmopathy. The CDR3 DNA follows: TGTGCCTGGACGCGGACCAAAGAGCAGTACTTC. Translated: CAWTRTKEQYF.